The TCR beta chain under discussion was sequenced for a study of T cells in tuberculosis (dated by TCRdb to the late 2010s). Concerning the study at large: To characterize T cells specific for the mycobacterial lipid antigen glucose monomycolate (GMM), the study used CD1B tetramers together with high-throughput TCR immunosequencing. A South African clinical cohort compared IGRA-negative adolescents, IGRA-positive adolescents with latent tuberculosis and adults with active tuberculosis, around 10 per group. What the work shows at the level of the full study, not this receptor alone: Active tuberculosis TCR-alpha repertoires showed smaller mean NN-distances to GMM-specific TCRs than IGRA-negative controls, suggesting clonal expansion of these TCRs. Shorter CDR3-alpha lengths in active tuberculosis patients partly drove the smaller NN-distances, and the TCR-beta difference was not statistically significant. Which clinical samples got chosen depended on the availability of cryopreserved specimens, and the active tuberculosis cases were adults, whereas the controls were adolescents. An accuracy of 87% (AUROC roughly 0.9) was reached by a classifier using the diverse GMM-specific repertoire, compared with about 70% accuracy when GEM motif frequencies were used.

The immunoSEQ multiplex PCR assay was used to generate TCR libraries, with TCR-beta and/or TCR-alpha/delta assays applied to each sample. The amplified TCR libraries were sequenced on the Illumina high-throughput platform. On the authors' methods: Clustering and dimensionality reduction relied on pairwise TCRdist distances among GMM-specific receptors from T cells that were either sorted ex vivo or expanded in vitro. Each clinical repertoire was scored by mean NN-distance, the average TCRdist to the nearest 10% of tetramer-positive reference sequences. To compute GEM TCR motif frequency, the fraction of unique TCRs matching known GEM sequences by V/J usage and CDR3 length was calculated. Linear discriminant analysis with leave-one-out cross-validation, implemented in scikit-learn, was used to classify active tuberculosis. Imported from immuneACCESS, the table was reduced by TCRdb to in-frame sequences with V and J called. These copies leave out some clones; in studies compared against another copy, an unresolved V gene accounts for under half, and the cause of the remainder is not known. D and trimming come from the DNA, and the V and J calls and clone size come from that table. This sample lists tens of thousands of clones; 90% to 95% were detected once. The ten largest clones capture around 7% of the sample.

At study entry, a tuberculin skin test and the QuantiFERON-TB GOLD In-Tube IGRA were used to screen adolescents for latent tuberculosis infection. Immunosequencing was performed on unsorted cryopreserved PBMC and covered around 94,000 T cells per clinical donor on average. Eleven high schools in the Worcester region of the Western Cape, South Africa, served as enrollment sites for adolescents aged 12 to 18 years. Approximately 10 adolescents infected with M. tuberculosis and approximately ten uninfected adolescents were chosen and matched for age and sex. For the adolescents, PBMC were isolated by density centrifugation from freshly drawn heparinized blood and then cryopreserved. Germline trimming: 6 bases from V, 0 bases from J; junction bases outside gene matches: 11. The germline V gene encodes CDR1 SGHAT and CDR2 FQNNGV. The CDR3 measures 16 amino acids from cysteine to phenylalanine. Only CDR3 DNA remains: 48 bases, in frame from the first base.

Comments on this clone: This receptor's antigen is unknown. Base quality data are lacking; no much larger clone is found one base away.

Recombination joined TRBV11-2 with TRBJ2-7; 7 middle bases align to TRBD2. The TCR was taken from a donor between 10 and 35 years old with latent tuberculosis or without tuberculosis infection. The sample comprised PBMCs. CDR3 loop: CASSPFMGEGSYEQYF. The base sequence is TGTGCCAGCAGTCCGTTTATGGGGGAGGGCTCCTACGAGCAGTACTTC.